This T cell receptor (beta chain) appears in the sequencing data of a study of Ad26.COV2.S vaccination and SARS-CoV-2 variants. Study-wide points: Spike-specific TCR breadth was greater after Ad26.COV2.S than placebo. There was a possibility that the TCR breadth and depth analyses underestimated total T cell responses.

Specified treatment: around 19 received Ad26.COV2.S at low or high dose, single or two shots; several received placebo; per-sample allocation not given. It was on day 63 after the first vaccine or placebo injection that samples were taken. Within Boston, the person who donated was an adult of 18-55 years. Vaccination used an Ad26 vector expressing Wuhan-strain SARS-CoV-2 spike. Clones were read by immunoSEQ multiplex PCR, and TCRdb kept only the in-frame ones, dropping some. The sample lists about 410,000 clones, 88% occurring once. This clone has only one observation. What it binds is not known. The CDR3 sequence is 20 residues long. The ends lost 3 bases at V and 3 bases at J; junction bases unmatched: 17. Germline loops: CDR1 KGHSH, CDR2 LQKENI.

This specimen consisted of peripheral blood, obtained in a trial of Ad26.COV2.S vaccine versus placebo. This TCR derives from a person between 18 and 65 years old who received the Ad26.COV2.S COVID-19 vaccine or a placebo. The chain joins TRBV18 to TRBJ1-3, with 10 nucleotides matching TRBD1. The CDR3 sequence is CASSPPGTGATSSRGNTIYF. In DNA form, the CDR3 reads TGTGCCAGCTCACCGCCCGGGACAGGGGCCACCTCGTCGCGTGGAAACACCATATATTTT.